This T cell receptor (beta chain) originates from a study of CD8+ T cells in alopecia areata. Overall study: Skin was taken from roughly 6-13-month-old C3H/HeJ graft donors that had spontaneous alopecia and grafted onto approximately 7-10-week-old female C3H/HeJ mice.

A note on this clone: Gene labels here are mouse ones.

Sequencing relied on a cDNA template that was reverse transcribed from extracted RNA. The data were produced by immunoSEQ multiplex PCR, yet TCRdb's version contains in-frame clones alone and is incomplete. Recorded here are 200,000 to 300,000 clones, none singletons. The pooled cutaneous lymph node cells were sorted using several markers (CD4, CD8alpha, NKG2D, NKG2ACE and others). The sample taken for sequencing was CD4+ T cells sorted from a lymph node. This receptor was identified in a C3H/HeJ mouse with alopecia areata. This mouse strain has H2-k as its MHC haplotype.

The CDR3 DNA, read in part, is TGTGCCAGCAGCGCTGGGGACAGACAAGAC. Its protein is CASSAGDRQD. The entire CDR3 protein is CASSAGDRQDTQYF. J is TRBJ2-5 and V is TRBV19, with a weak D call TRBD1 (7 bases). The read comes to an end 4 residues before the CDR3 does, leaving the germline J gene to fill in the end. The CDR3 contains 14 residues. CDR1 and CDR2 from the germline V gene are FNHDT and SITEND (reference sequence). V lost 5 bases, J lost 3 bases, and 13 bases lay in between.